One and the same sample provided the 23 T cell receptor beta chains below, sequenced in a study of EBV T-cell therapy then PD-1 blockade in nasopharyngeal carcinoma. Data came from immunoSEQ multiplex PCR; TCRdb stores just in-frame clones and leaves some out. The table has about 23,000 clones, 84% seen once. Treatment indicated: AdE1-LMPpoly-expanded autologous EBV-specific T-cell therapy followed by anti-PD-1 nivolumab. No antigens are known for them. The sequencing here drew on CD8+ T cells from blood, taken at approximately day 61 from a patient whose treatment included autologous EBV-specific T cells and nivolumab. The receptors stem from a man between 35 and 55 years old with nasopharyngeal carcinoma.

The chain has TRBV14 and TRBJ1-1, with 7 bases that match TRBD1. Germline trimming cut 6 bases from V and 1 base from J; bases unmatched to any gene: 2. From germline, CDR1 is SGHDN and CDR2 FVKESK. This CDR3 has 13 residues. CDR3 loop: CASRRTGNTEAFF. Written as DNA, the CDR3 is TGTGCCAGCAGACGGACAGGGAACACTGAAGCTTTCTTT.

CDR3 coding DNA: TGTGCCAGCAGCTTAGTGTCTGCGATGGGCGGGGAGCTGTTTTTT. This gives the protein CASSLVSAMGGELFF. V gene TRBV7-9 combines with J gene TRBJ2-2; D gene unclear. Trimming stripped 1 base from V and 7 bases from J, with 13 bases between. Germline V lookup: CDR1 SEHNR, CDR2 FQNEAQ (reference sequence). This CDR3 contains 15 residues.

The chain joins TRBV5-6 to TRBJ2-7; the D is unclear. There are 12 residues in the CDR3. Germline CDR1 is SGHDT and CDR2 is YYEEEE. Trimming took off 4 bases at V and 1 base at J, with 6 bases between the two ends. CDR3 in DNA: TGTGCCAGCAGCCATTTGTCCTACGAGCAGTACTTC. Translating gives CASSHLSYEQYF.

DNA for the CDR3: TGTGCCAGCAGTTTATCGGCGGGATCGGTCCTGACTTTC. Translated: CASSLSAGSVLTF. The rearrangement joins TRBV27 to TRBJ2-6, with D tentatively TRBD2 (6 bases). The V end lost 0 bases, the J end lost 13 bases, and 10 bases lay between the germline ends. The CDR3 sequence is 13 residues long. CDR1 is MNHEY, CDR2 SMNVEV, per germline (reference sequence).

The chain carries TRBV4-1 and TRBJ2-2; D gene uncertain. V lost 1 base and J 6 bases, leaving 3 bases between the germline ends. CDR1 is MGHRA and CDR2 is YSYEKL in the germline V gene. The CDR3 sequence is 12 residues long. The CDR3 DNA reads TGCGCCAGCAGCCAAGTGGCCGGGGAGCTGTTTTTT. This codes for CASSQVAGELFF.

The rearrangement uses TRBV6-2 or TRBV6-3 and TRBJ2-7; D uncertain. CDR1 MNHEY and CDR2 SVGEGT come from the germline V gene. Trimming removed 2 bases at V and 0 bases at J, with 17 bases between. This CDR3 contains 17 residues. CDR3 protein: CASSYPGKGQSSYEQYF. DNA for the CDR3: TGTGCCAGCAGTTACCCCGGAAAGGGCCAGAGCTCCTACGAGCAGTACTTC.

This rearrangement joins TRBV6-5 to TRBJ2-1, with D possibly being TRBD1 (6 bases). This CDR3 spans 15 amino acids. The germline gives CDR1 MNHEY, CDR2 SVGAGI. Trimming removed 5 bases at V and 5 bases at J, with 16 bases between. CDR3 in amino acids: CASSQPLQGHNEQFF. As DNA, the CDR3 is TGTGCCAGCAGTCAACCCCTACAGGGTCACAATGAGCAGTTCTTC.

The gene calls are TRBV19 and TRBJ1-4; D is possibly TRBD1 (5 bases). From germline, CDR1 is LNHDA and CDR2 SQIVND (reference sequence). V was cut by 3 bases and J by 8 bases, with 19 bases left in between. This CDR3 has 16 amino acids. The CDR3 region has the DNA TGTGCCAGTAGTATTCTGGACACCCAACCCAAGGAAAAACTGTTTTTT. It is translated as CASSILDTQPKEKLFF. The full variable domain, rest sourced from reference TRBV19 and TRBJ1-4, is DGGITQSPKYLFRKEGQNVTLSCEQNLNHDAMYWYRQDPGQGLRLIYYSQIVNDFQKGDIAEGYSVSREKKESFPLTVTSAQKNPTAFYLCASSILDTQPKEKLFFGSGTQLSVL.

The chain carries TRBV9 and TRBJ2-3; 11 bases line up with TRBD2. V trimming: 5 bases; J trimming: 4 bases; junction bases outside the gene matches: 0. CDR3 size: 13 residues. Germline CDR1 reads SGDLS; CDR2 reads YYNGEE. The CDR3 nucleotides are TGTGCCAGCAGTAGCGGGGGGGCAGATACGCAGTATTTT. This sequence encodes CASSSGGADTQYF.

The chain links TRBV4-3 to TRBJ2-7; D is undetermined. CDR1 and CDR2 (germline): LGHNA, YSLEER. V was pared by 2 bases and J by 3 bases, with 11 bases between. This CDR3 is 14 amino acids long. The DNA of the CDR3 is TGCGCCAGCAGCCAAAGAGACGGATTCTACGAGCAGTACTTC. Its protein product is CASSQRDGFYEQYF.

V is TRBV28 and J is TRBJ2-7; D remains ambiguous. The germline V and J ends were trimmed by 8 bases and 1 base, with 3 bases remaining between them. This CDR3 has 10 amino acids. Germline CDR1 is MDHEN and CDR2 is SYDVKM. The CDR3: CASGSYEQYF. The CDR3 DNA sequence: TGTGCCAGCGGGTCCTACGAGCAGTACTTC. Together with reference TRBV28 and TRBJ2-7, the CDR3 gives the full variable domain: DVKVTQSSRYLVKRTGEKVFLECVQDMDHENMFWYRQDPGLGLRLIYFSYDVKMKEKGDIPEGYSVSREKKERFSLILESASTNQTSMYLCASGSYEQYFGPGTRLTVT.

The genes are TRBV4-3 and TRBJ2-3, with TRBD2 matching over 7 bases. The CDR3 is 18 amino acids. Germline V gene data show CDR1 as LGHNA and CDR2 as YSLEER. The V gene end was trimmed by 0 bases and the J gene end by 3 bases; junction bases not matched to a gene: 12. DNA of the CDR3: TGCGCCAGCAGCCAAGAGGTAAAGGGAGGGCTCGCGACAGATACGCAGTATTTT. It is translated as CASSQEVKGGLATDTQYF.

This clone was recorded at least ten times. This rearrangement joins TRBV7-3 to TRBJ2-2; D call uncertain. Germline V gives CDR1 SGHTA, CDR2 FQGTGA. The ends were cut back, 5 bases at V and 0 bases at J, with 13 bases in the middle. This CDR3 is built from 16 residues. The CDR3 loop reads CASSHREATNTGELFF. The CDR3, as DNA: TGTGCCAGCAGCCACCGCGAGGCGACGAACACCGGGGAGCTGTTTTTT.

The V call is TRBV4-3, the J call TRBJ2-3, with D perhaps matching TRBD2 (5 bases). Germline CDR1 reads LGHNA; CDR2 reads YSLEER. Trimming stripped 2 bases from V and 0 bases from J, with 12 bases between. CDR3 length equals 16 residues. The CDR3, as DNA: TGCGCCAGCAGCCAACTTGCGGGCTCCAGCACAGATACGCAGTATTTT. This codes for CASSQLAGSSTDTQYF.

This clone has only one observation. The chain carries TRBV6-5 and TRBJ1-6; unclear D gene. The V and J ends lost 6 bases and 9 bases respectively, with 12 bases between them. The CDR3 loop spans 13 amino acids. The V gene's germline CDR1 is MNHEY and CDR2 SVGAGI. The CDR3 DNA follows: TGTGCCAGCAGCCATAGCTTAGGTTCACCCCTCCACTTT. Its protein product is CASSHSLGSPLHF.

This chain links TRBV6-2 or TRBV6-3 with TRBJ2-1, with 12 bases that match TRBD2. Looked up from germline, CDR1 is MNHEY and CDR2 is SVGEGT. With 5 bases clipped from V and 6 bases from J, the junction kept 5 bases outside the gene matches. This CDR3 is 15 amino acids long. CDR3 sequence reads: CASSLAGGPSNEQFF. The CDR3 DNA follows: TGTGCCAGCAGTCTAGCGGGGGGGCCATCCAATGAGCAGTTCTTC.

This clone came up once. This rearrangement joins TRBV5-1 to TRBJ2-2, with 7 bases that match TRBD1. Trimming removed 0 bases from V and 5 bases from J; junction bases left unmatched: 4. This CDR3 comprises 15 residues. Germline V CDR1 and CDR2: SGHRS, YFSETQ. Written as DNA, the CDR3 is TGCGCCAGCAGCTTGGACAGGGGTCCAACCGGGGAGCTGTTTTTT. Translated, it gives CASSLDRGPTGELFF.

The chain employs TRBV12-3 or TRBV12-4 and TRBJ2-7, with D perhaps TRBD1 (5 bases). The V and J ends lost 3 bases and 4 bases respectively, with 10 bases between them. CDR3 size: 13 residues. In DNA form, the CDR3 reads TGTGCCAGCAGTTTGGGCAGGGTATACGAGCAGTACTTC. Translating it yields CASSLGRVYEQYF.

This chain links TRBV7-9 with TRBJ2-7; possible D gene TRBD1, 5 bases. This CDR3 has 13 residues. Germline CDR1 is SEHNR and CDR2 is FQNEAQ (reference sequence). Trimming took 5 bases from V and 2 from J, leaving 10 bases between them. The DNA of the CDR3 is TGTGCCAGCAGCCACCTGACAGCCTACGAGCAGTACTTC. This gives the protein CASSHLTAYEQYF.

This clone showed up just once. This sequence joins TRBV4-1 and TRBJ2-3; the match to TRBD2 covers 8 bases. With 4 bases clipped from V and 3 bases from J, the junction kept 3 bases outside the gene matches. The CDR3 has 14 amino acids. Germline V lookup: CDR1 MGHRA, CDR2 YSYEKL. In DNA, the CDR3 is TGCGCCAGCAGCCCAGCGGGGGCTACAGATACGCAGTATTTT. Its translation is CASSPAGATDTQYF.

V is TRBV7-2 and J is TRBJ2-1; no reliable D call. V was trimmed by 0 bases and J by 0 bases, leaving 6 bases between them. Germline V lookup: CDR1 SGHTA, CDR2 FQGNSA. The CDR3 loop spans 15 amino acids. CDR3 protein: CASSLATSSYNEQFF. In DNA, the CDR3 is TGTGCCAGCAGCTTAGCTACGAGCTCCTACAATGAGCAGTTCTTC. The variable domain in full, with the rest retrieved from reference TRBV7-2 and TRBJ2-1, is GAGVSQSPSNKVTEKGKDVELRCDPISGHTALYWYRQSLGQGLEFLIYFQGNSAPDKSGLPSDRFSAERTGGSVSTLTIQRTQQEDSAVYLCASSLATSSYNEQFFGPGTRLTVL.

The chain recombines TRBV6-4 with TRBJ2-7, with D possibly being TRBD2 (6 bases). This CDR3 contains 14 residues. CDR1 is MRHNA, CDR2 SNTAGT, per germline. Trimming left V 7 bases short and J 4 bases short, with 17 bases between. The CDR3 DNA sequence: TGTGCCAGCAACCCTTGGCTAGCGCCTTACGAGCAGTACTTC. It is translated as CASNPWLAPYEQYF.

The rearrangement uses TRBV5-6 and TRBJ2-3; no clear D gene. V was shortened by 0 bases and J by 0 bases, with 11 bases between the two germline ends. The CDR3 extends over 16 amino acids. Per germline, CDR1 SGHDT and CDR2 YYEEEE. For the CDR3, the DNA is TGTGCCAGCAGCTTGGGAAGACTCACTAGCACAGATACGCAGTATTTT. Its translation is CASSLGRLTSTDTQYF.